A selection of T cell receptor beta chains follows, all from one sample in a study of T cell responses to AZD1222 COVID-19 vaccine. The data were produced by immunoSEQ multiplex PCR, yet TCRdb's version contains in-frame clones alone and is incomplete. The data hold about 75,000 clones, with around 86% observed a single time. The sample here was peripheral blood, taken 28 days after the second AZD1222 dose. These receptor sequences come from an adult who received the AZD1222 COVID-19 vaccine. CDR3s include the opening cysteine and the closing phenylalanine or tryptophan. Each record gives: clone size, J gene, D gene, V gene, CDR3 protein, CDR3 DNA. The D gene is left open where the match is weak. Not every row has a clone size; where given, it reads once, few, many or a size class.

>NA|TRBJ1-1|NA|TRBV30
CAYSRGYTEAFF
TGTGCCTACTCCCGGGGCTACACTGAAGCTTTCTTT
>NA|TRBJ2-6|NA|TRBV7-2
CASSPTKGFSAGANVLTF
TGTGCCAGCAGCCCCACAAAAGGGTTCAGCGCCGGGGCCAACGTCCTGACTTTC
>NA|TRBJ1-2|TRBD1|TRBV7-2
CASSIIGTGRNYGYTF
TGTGCCAGCAGCATAATAGGGACAGGGAGGAACTATGGCTACACCTTC
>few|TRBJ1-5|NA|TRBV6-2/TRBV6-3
CASTPWGGPYNQPQHF
TGTGCCAGCACCCCCTGGGGGGGCCCATACAATCAGCCCCAGCATTTT
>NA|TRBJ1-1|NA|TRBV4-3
CASSLWGGTEAFF
TGCGCCAGCAGCCTATGGGGGGGAACTGAAGCTTTCTTT
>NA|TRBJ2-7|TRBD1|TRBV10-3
CAARTGGFYEQYF
TGTGCCGCGCGGACAGGGGGCTTTTACGAGCAGTACTTC
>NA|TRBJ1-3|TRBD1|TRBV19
CASSTVRQGELGSGSGNTIYF
TGTGCCAGTAGTACCGTTAGACAGGGGGAATTAGGGTCGGGCTCTGGAAACACCATATATTTT
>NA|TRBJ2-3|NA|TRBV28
CASSLKGSTWSTDTQYF
TGTGCCAGCAGTTTAAAGGGGAGTACATGGAGCACAGATACGCAGTATTTT
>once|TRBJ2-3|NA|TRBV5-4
CASSPGGSTDTQYF
TGTGCCAGCAGCCCGGGGGGCTCCACAGATACGCAGTATTTT
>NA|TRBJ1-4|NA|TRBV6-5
CASRTGWTNEKLFF
TGTGCCAGCAGAACAGGGTGGACTAATGAAAAACTGTTTTTT
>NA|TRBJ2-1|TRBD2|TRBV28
CASSSQWVAGGTEQFF
TGTGCCAGCAGCTCCCAATGGGTAGCGGGGGGTACTGAGCAGTTCTTC
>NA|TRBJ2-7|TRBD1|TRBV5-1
CASSPGSTGGSYEQYF
TGCGCCAGCAGCCCGGGATCGACAGGGGGATCCTACGAGCAGTACTTC
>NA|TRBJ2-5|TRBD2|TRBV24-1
CATSGVGGKETQYF
TGTGCCACCAGTGGTGTCGGGGGGAAAGAGACCCAGTACTTC
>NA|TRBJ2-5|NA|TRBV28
CASISGKETQYF
TGTGCCAGCATTTCCGGTAAAGAGACCCAGTACTTC
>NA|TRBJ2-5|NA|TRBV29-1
CSVTDLQETQYF
TGCAGCGTTACGGACCTACAAGAGACCCAGTACTTC
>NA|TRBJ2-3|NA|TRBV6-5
CASNVRLGTDTQYF
TGTGCCAGCAACGTGAGGTTAGGCACAGATACGCAGTATTTT
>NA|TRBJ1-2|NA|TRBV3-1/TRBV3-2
CASSHGLGSYGYTF
TGTGCCAGCAGCCATGGGCTGGGGAGCTATGGCTACACCTTC
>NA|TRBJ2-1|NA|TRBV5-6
CASSSNGWGEQFF
TGTGCCAGCAGCTCCAACGGGTGGGGTGAGCAGTTCTTC
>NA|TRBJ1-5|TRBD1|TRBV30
CAWSVGVGTVDQPQHF
TGTGCCTGGAGTGTAGGGGTGGGGACAGTTGATCAGCCCCAGCATTTT
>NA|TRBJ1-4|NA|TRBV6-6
CASSPRRGAERFATNEKLFF
TGTGCCAGCAGTCCCCGCCGTGGGGCAGAGAGATTTGCAACTAATGAAAAACTGTTTTTT
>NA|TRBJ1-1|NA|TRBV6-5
CASRRGQQGNTEAFF
TGTGCCAGCAGACGGGGACAACAGGGGAACACTGAAGCTTTCTTT
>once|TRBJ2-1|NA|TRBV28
CASSLGPLNANEQFF
TGTGCCAGCAGTTTAGGGCCACTTAACGCCAATGAGCAGTTCTTC
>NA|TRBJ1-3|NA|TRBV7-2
CASSSSPGLGNTIYF
TGTGCCAGCAGCTCGAGCCCGGGACTTGGAAACACCATATATTTT
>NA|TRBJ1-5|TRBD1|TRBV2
CASSLDRGRQPQHF
TGTGCCAGCAGCCTAGACAGGGGACGTCAGCCCCAGCATTTT
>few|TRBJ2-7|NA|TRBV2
CASSVYEQYF
TGTGCCAGCAGCGTCTACGAGCAGTACTTC
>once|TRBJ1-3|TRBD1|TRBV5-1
CASSFSGQGGHTIYF
TGCGCCAGCAGCTTTTCGGGACAGGGGGGTCACACCATATATTTT
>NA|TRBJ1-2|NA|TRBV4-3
CASSQLQGVNYGYTF
TGCGCCAGCAGCCAGTTACAGGGTGTTAACTATGGCTACACCTTC
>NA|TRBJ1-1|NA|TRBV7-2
CASSLAQGLTEAFF
TGTGCCAGCAGCTTAGCGCAGGGGCTCACTGAAGCTTTCTTT
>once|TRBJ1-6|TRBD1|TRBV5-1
CASGTRYRGDNSPLHF
TGCGCCAGCGGTACAAGGTACAGGGGGGATAATTCACCCCTCCACTTT
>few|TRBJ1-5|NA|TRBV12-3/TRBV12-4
CASSQGQGAQHF
TGTGCCAGCAGCCAAGGGCAGGGAGCCCAGCATTTT
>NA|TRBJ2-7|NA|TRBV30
CAWSVQGPEQYF
TGTGCCTGGAGTGTACAAGGGCCCGAGCAGTACTTC
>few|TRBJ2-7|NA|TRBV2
CASSDRLINYEQYF
TGTGCCAGCAGTGATCGTCTGATAAACTACGAGCAGTACTTC
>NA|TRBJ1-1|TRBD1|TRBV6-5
CASSLTGIEAFF
TGTGCCAGCAGCTTGACAGGGATTGAAGCTTTCTTT
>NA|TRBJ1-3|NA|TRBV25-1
CASSDLGTSGNTIYF
TGTGCCAGCAGTGATTTAGGGACCTCTGGAAACACCATATATTTT
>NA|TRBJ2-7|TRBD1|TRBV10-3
CAIRPGQNYEQYF
TGTGCCATCAGACCGGGACAGAACTACGAGCAGTACTTC
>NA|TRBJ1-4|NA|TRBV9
CASSVIATGEKLFF
TGTGCCAGCAGCGTAATTGCGACGGGCGAAAAACTGTTTTTT
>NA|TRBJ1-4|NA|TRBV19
CASSLSGTDEKLFF
TGTGCCAGTAGTTTGTCGGGGACGGATGAAAAACTGTTTTTT
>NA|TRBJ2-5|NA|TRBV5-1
CASSLSGGGETQYF
TGCGCCAGCAGCTTGAGCGGAGGGGGGGAGACCCAGTACTTC
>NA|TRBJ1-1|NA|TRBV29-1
CSAGKGLNTEAFF
TGCAGCGCGGGAAAGGGTCTGAACACTGAAGCTTTCTTT
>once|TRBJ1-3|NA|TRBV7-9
CASSPQNSGNTIYF
TGTGCCAGCAGCCCACAGAACTCTGGAAACACCATATATTTT
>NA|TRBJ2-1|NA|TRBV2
CASIRGREPYNEQFF
TGTGCCAGCATCAGGGGACGGGAGCCCTACAATGAGCAGTTCTTC
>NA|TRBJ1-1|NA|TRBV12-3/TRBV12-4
CASSGTAETEAFF
TGTGCCAGCAGCGGGACGGCGGAAACTGAAGCTTTCTTT
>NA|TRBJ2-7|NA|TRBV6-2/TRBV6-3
CASSYSRGGYEQYF
TGTGCCAGCAGTTACTCGAGGGGGGGCTACGAGCAGTACTTC
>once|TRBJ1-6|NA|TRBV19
CASSNPMGVNSPLHF
TGTGCCAGTAGTAACCCGATGGGGGTAAATTCACCCCTCCACTTT
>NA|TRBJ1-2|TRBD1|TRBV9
CASSVGQGDYGYTF
TGTGCCAGCAGCGTAGGACAGGGGGACTATGGCTACACCTTC
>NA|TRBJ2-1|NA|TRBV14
CASSQALHNEQFF
TGTGCCAGCAGCCAAGCTCTCCACAATGAGCAGTTCTTC
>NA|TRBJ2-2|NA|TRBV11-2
CASSFGPLTGELFF
TGTGCCAGCAGCTTTGGGCCTTTGACCGGGGAGCTGTTTTTT
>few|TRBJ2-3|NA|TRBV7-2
CASCADGPTDTQYF
TGTGCCAGCTGTGCGGACGGACCCACAGATACGCAGTATTTT
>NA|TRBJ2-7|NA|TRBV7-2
CASSPRDGAYEQYF
TGTGCCAGCAGCCCGCGGGACGGAGCCTACGAGCAGTACTTC
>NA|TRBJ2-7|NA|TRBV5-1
CASSQSGSVYVQYF
TGCGCCAGCAGCCAGTCCGGCAGCGTCTACGTGCAGTACTTC
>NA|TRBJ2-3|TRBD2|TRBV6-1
CASSELAGGPDTQYF
TGTGCCAGCAGTGAACTAGCGGGGGGGCCAGATACGCAGTATTTT
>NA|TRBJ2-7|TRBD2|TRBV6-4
CASSDKETSTVFLEQYF
TGTGCCAGCAGTGACAAAGAGACTAGCACCGTTTTTCTCGAGCAGTACTTC
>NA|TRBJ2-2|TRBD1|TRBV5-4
CASSLLRDRGLGGELFF
TGTGCCAGCAGCTTGCTCCGCGACAGGGGGCTCGGCGGGGAGCTGTTTTTT